A single sample is the source of the 29 T cell receptor beta chains below, sequenced in a study of blood T cell repertoires in COVID-19. Profiling relied on immunoSEQ multiplex PCR, and the TCRdb table lists in-frame clones only, not all of them. Altogether under 200,000 clones are present, approximately 81% being singletons, with the ten largest covering less than 15%. The material sequenced was peripheral blood. These receptors came from a man younger than 35 with active or convalescent COVID-19.

CDR3 sequence reads: CAISESRLAGGPGTDTQYF. CDR3 sequence (DNA): TGTGCCATCAGTGAGTCGAGGCTAGCGGGAGGCCCGGGGACAGATACGCAGTATTTT. This chain connects TRBV10-3 to TRBJ2-3; 11 bases line up with TRBD2. Germline CDR1 is ENHRY and CDR2 is SYGVKD. V was clipped by 0 bases and J by 3 bases; unmatched bases: 11. This CDR3 contains 19 residues.

Only one count was recorded for this clone. V and J are TRBV27 and TRBJ2-2, with D unclear. With 8 bases removed from V and 3 bases from J, the gap between germline ends came to 13 bases. CDR3 length: 14 amino acids. Germline V gene lookup returns CDR1 MNHEY and CDR2 SMNVEV (reference sequence). DNA of the CDR3: TGTGCCAGCGGCCCTGGTGGGCACACCGGGGAGCTGTTTTTT. Its protein is CASGPGGHTGELFF.

In its sample, this clone was seen a few times. The chain joins TRBV20-1 to TRBJ1-2; D is ambiguous. Trimming left V 3 bases short and J 8 bases short, with 7 bases between. The germline gives CDR1 DFQATT, CDR2 SNEGSKA (reference sequence). CDR3 size: 10 residues. CDR3 sequence reads: CSASSVGYTF. The DNA of the CDR3 is TGCAGTGCTAGCAGTGTCGGCTACACCTTC.

The chain combines TRBV24-1 with TRBJ2-7, with a possible D match to TRBD2 (5 bases). The germline gives CDR1 KGHDR, CDR2 SFDVKD. V shed 3 bases and J shed 2 bases, with 10 bases lying between them. This CDR3 has 14 amino acids. The CDR3 loop is CATSDSGGPYEQYF. The DNA for the CDR3 is TGTGCCACCAGTGATAGTGGAGGACCCTACGAGCAGTACTTC.

The V and J genes are TRBV5-1 and TRBJ2-5; 15 nucleotides align to TRBD2. The CDR3 runs to 17 residues. V lost 4 bases and J lost 2; bases outside the gene matches: 6. Germline CDR1 SGHRS, CDR2 YFSETQ. CDR3 coding DNA: TGCGCCAGCAGCGTAGGACTAGCGGGGGGGCGACAAGAGACCCAGTACTTC. Translating it yields CASSVGLAGGRQETQYF.

CDR3 amino acids: CASSTTPYEQYF. The CDR3 DNA follows: TGTGCCAGCTCAACGACACCTTACGAGCAGTACTTC. The J gene is TRBJ2-7, the V gene TRBV18; D remains ambiguous. V shed 5 bases and J shed 4 bases, with 9 bases lying between them. Per the germline V gene, CDR1 is KGHSH and CDR2 is LQKENI. The CDR3 runs to 12 residues.

The sample holds a few counts of this clone. The chain employs TRBV20-1 and TRBJ1-1; D not resolved. V dropped 3 bases and J dropped 11 bases, with 13 bases sitting between them. Germline CDR1 reads DFQATT; CDR2 reads SNEGSKA (reference sequence). The CDR3 totals 11 residues. CDR3 residues: CSASGATGAFF. The CDR3 DNA reads TGCAGTGCTAGTGGTGCGACTGGGGCTTTCTTT.

The chain is built from TRBV28 and TRBJ1-2; 8 nucleotides align to TRBD1. The CDR3 has 11 amino acids. V shed 10 bases and J 10 bases; nucleotides not matched to a gene: 8. Germline lookup yields CDR1 MDHEN and CDR2 SYDVKM. CDR3 protein: CATRDRPIYTF. CDR3 in DNA: TGTGCCACACGGGACAGGCCTATCTACACCTTC.

The chain employs TRBV11-2 and TRBJ2-2, with D tentatively TRBD1 (6 bases). The CDR3 contains 13 residues. The V and J ends lost 4 bases and 5 bases respectively, with 8 bases between them. Germline V gene data show CDR1 as SGHAT and CDR2 as FQNNGV. This CDR3 is CASSWTDTGELFF. CDR3 nucleotide sequence: TGTGCCAGCAGCTGGACAGATACCGGGGAGCTGTTTTTT.

Details on this clone: A junction boundary mismatches the germline segment, possibly from a read error. The J gene is TRBJ2-2, the V gene TRBV4-2; 9 positions match TRBD2. The CDR3 is 18 residues long. Germline V gene lookup returns CDR1 LGHNA and CDR2 YNFKEQ. CDR3: CASSQGPPSGVRTGELFF. DNA of the CDR3: TGTGCCAGCAGTCAAGGACCGCCTAGCGGGGTTAGAACCGGGGAGCTGTTTTTT.

This chain joins TRBV7-2 and TRBJ2-7, with TRBD1 as a possible D gene (6 bases). The V end lost 1 base, the J end lost 5 bases, and 15 bases lay between the germline ends. CDR3 length equals 15 residues. The germline V gene has CDR1 SGHTA and CDR2 FQGNSA. The CDR3 reads CASSLGYRVVNEQYF. For the CDR3, the DNA is TGTGCCAGCAGCTTAGGTTACAGGGTCGTGAACGAGCAGTACTTC.

The chain has TRBV7-2 and TRBJ1-6, with TRBD1 identical over 8 bases. Germline assignment: CDR1 SGHTA and CDR2 FQGNSA. V lost 3 bases to trimming and J lost 7 bases; unmatched junction nucleotides: 5. This CDR3 spans 15 amino acids. Here the CDR3 reads CASSLEGQANSPLHF. CDR3 sequence (DNA): TGTGCCAGCAGCTTGGAGGGACAGGCGAATTCACCCCTCCACTTT.

The chain couples TRBV4-1 to TRBJ2-1; 7 bases are a match to TRBD1. This CDR3 spans 15 amino acids. V shed 2 bases and J 0 bases; nucleotides not matched to a gene: 1. Germline V CDR1 and CDR2: MGHRA, YSYEKL. The CDR3 region is CASSQRDSSYNEQFF. In DNA form, the CDR3 reads TGCGCCAGCAGCCAACGGGACAGCTCCTACAATGAGCAGTTCTTC.

The genes are TRBV7-7 and TRBJ2-7, with 11 bases fitting TRBD2. The CDR3 is 15 amino acids. Germline-derived CDR1 and CDR2 are SSHAT and FNYEAQ (reference sequence). J lost 1 base, V lost 5 bases, and 4 bases had no gene match. The CDR3 region has the DNA TGTGCCAGCAGCCTACTAGCGGGGGAGTCCTACGAGCAGTACTTC. It specifies CASSLLAGESYEQYF.

The chain has TRBV10-3 and TRBJ1-6; D possibly corresponds to TRBD1 (6 bases). CDR1 ENHRY and CDR2 SYGVKD come from the germline V gene. This CDR3 has 13 amino acids. Trimming took off 5 bases at V and 10 bases at J, with 12 bases between the two ends. CDR3 residues: CAISSEGGSPLHF. The CDR3 region has the DNA TGTGCCATCAGTAGTGAGGGGGGGTCACCCCTCCACTTT.

The chain carries TRBV5-1 and TRBJ1-6; the match to TRBD1 covers 7 bases. The CDR3 contains 17 residues. The germline V gene has CDR1 SGHRS and CDR2 YFSETQ. Trimming took 3 bases from V and 0 from J; bases not matched to a gene: 6. The CDR3 sequence is CASSWDSRSSYNSPLHF. Written as DNA, the CDR3 is TGCGCCAGCAGCTGGGACAGCCGGAGCTCCTATAATTCACCCCTCCACTTT. Full variable domain (rest looked up from reference TRBV5-1 and TRBJ1-6): KAGVTQTPRYLIKTRGQQVTLSCSPISGHRSVSWYQQTPGQGLQFLFEYFSETQRNKGNFPGRFSGRQFSNSRSEMNVSTLELGDSALYLCASSWDSRSSYNSPLHFGNGTRLTVT.

The chain uses TRBV5-4 and TRBJ2-3; 11 nucleotides agree with TRBD2. The CDR3 is 17 amino acids. CDR1 and CDR2 (germline): SGHNT, YYREEE (reference sequence). V lost 4 bases and J lost 2; bases outside the gene matches: 9. The CDR3, as DNA: TGTGCCAGCAGCGCGGGACTAGCGGAACTGTACACAGATACGCAGTATTTT. It is translated as CASSAGLAELYTDTQYF.

V is TRBV7-6 and J is TRBJ2-7, with D perhaps TRBD2 (6 bases). V was clipped by 5 bases and J by 2 bases, with 16 bases between them. The CDR3 consists of 15 residues. CDR1 and CDR2 (germline): SGHVS, FNYEAQ. The CDR3 protein is CASSLTSGLTYEQYF. DNA for the CDR3: TGTGCCAGCAGCCTAACCTCGGGACTCACCTACGAGCAGTACTTC.

This sequence joins TRBV6-5 and TRBJ1-1; maybe TRBD1 (5 bases). Per the germline V gene, CDR1 is MNHEY and CDR2 is SVGAGI. The V end lost 4 bases, the J end lost 2 bases, and 11 bases lay between the germline ends. The CDR3 has 14 residues. CDR3 bases: TGTGCCAGCAGTTCCTACCAGGGTAACACTGAAGCTTTCTTT. Encoded protein: CASSSYQGNTEAFF.

The rearrangement uses TRBV7-3 and TRBJ2-3, with D tentatively TRBD2 (6 bases). Germline CDR1 SGHTA, CDR2 FQGTGA. Trimming shortened V by 1 base and J by 4 bases, and 12 bases separated the two germline ends. This CDR3 is 15 amino acids long. The CDR3: CASSLMRGVADTQYF. The CDR3 nucleotides read TGTGCCAGCAGCTTAATGCGGGGAGTTGCAGATACGCAGTATTTT.

A single count supports this clone. This chain uses TRBV5-1 with TRBJ1-2; tentative D call: TRBD1 (5 bases). The CDR3 consists of 13 residues. Trimming took 4 bases from V and 4 from J, leaving 11 bases between them. Germline-derived CDR1 and CDR2 are SGHRS and YFSETQ. The CDR3 sequence: CASSLDRSYGYTF. CDR3 DNA: TGCGCCAGCAGCCTCGACAGATCCTATGGCTACACCTTC. Full variable domain (remainder filled in from reference TRBV5-1 and TRBJ1-2): KAGVTQTPRYLIKTRGQQVTLSCSPISGHRSVSWYQQTPGQGLQFLFEYFSETQRNKGNFPGRFSGRQFSNSRSEMNVSTLELGDSALYLCASSLDRSYGYTFGSGTRLTVV.

V gene TRBV11-2 combines with J gene TRBJ2-2, with D hard to call. Deletions cut 5 bases from V and 4 bases from J, with 8 bases between. Per the germline V gene, CDR1 is SGHAT and CDR2 is FQNNGV. CDR3 size: 13 residues. This CDR3 is CASSTQITGELFF. Here the CDR3 DNA reads TGTGCCAGCAGCACACAGATCACCGGGGAGCTGTTTTTT.

The chain employs TRBV6-1 and TRBJ1-2; D gene unclear. From germline, CDR1 is MNHNS and CDR2 SASEGT. This CDR3 is built from 13 residues. V shed 2 bases and J shed 4 bases, with 8 bases lying between them. The CDR3 loop is CASSEWAVYGYTF. The CDR3 nucleotides read TGTGCCAGCAGTGAATGGGCAGTCTATGGCTACACCTTC.

V usage is TRBV6-6 and J usage is TRBJ2-5; the D gene is possibly TRBD1 (6 bases). V was shortened by 7 bases and J by 5 bases, with 14 bases between the two germline ends. The CDR3 consists of 13 residues. The V gene's germline CDR1 is MNHNY and CDR2 SVGAGI (reference sequence). The CDR3 coding sequence is TGTGCCAGCAAAGGACAGTCGAGGGAGACCCAGTACTTC. Translated, it gives CASKGQSRETQYF.

This sequence joins TRBV5-1 and TRBJ2-3; 13 bases line up with TRBD2. The CDR3 has 16 amino acids. Germline-derived CDR1 and CDR2 are SGHRS and YFSETQ. V was pared by 4 bases and J by 3 bases, with 5 bases of the junction left unmatched. The CDR3 DNA reads as TGCGCCAGCAGCGAACTAGCGGGGGGGCTAACAGATACGCAGTATTTT. Translating gives CASSELAGGLTDTQYF.

The chain combines TRBV5-6 with TRBJ2-7; the match to TRBD2 covers 11 bases. The CDR3 has 18 residues. Per germline, CDR1 SGHDT and CDR2 YYEEEE. Trimming cost V 4 bases and J 1 base; bases outside gene matches: 13. CDR3 in DNA: TGTGCCAGCAGCCGCTTGACCTATACTAGCGGGAGATCCTACGAGCAGTACTTC. It yields the protein CASSRLTYTSGRSYEQYF.

The genes are TRBV11-2 and TRBJ1-1, with no clear D. V gave up 1 base and J gave up 0 bases, with 9 bases separating them. The CDR3 extends over 15 amino acids. CDR1 and CDR2 (germline): SGHAT, FQNNGV. The DNA for the CDR3 is TGTGCCAGCAGCTTAGGGCCCACTATGAACACTGAAGCTTTCTTT. Amino acid sequence: CASSLGPTMNTEAFF.

The chain has TRBV7-6 and TRBJ1-1; TRBD1 might be the D (6 bases). The CDR3 runs 15 residues. V gave up 5 bases and J gave up 0 bases, with 13 bases separating them. Per germline, CDR1 SGHVS and CDR2 FNYEAQ. CDR3 DNA: TGTGCCAGCAGCCATTCACAGGGCGTGAACACTGAAGCTTTCTTT. Protein: CASSHSQGVNTEAFF.

This clone occurred a few times. The chain joins TRBV27 to TRBJ1-4, with TRBD1 matching 7 bases. After removal of 5 bases from V and 10 bases from J, the junction contained 13 bases not matched to a gene. The germline V gene encodes CDR1 MNHEY and CDR2 SMNVEV (reference sequence). The CDR3 loop spans 15 amino acids. The CDR3 region is CASSVGGGAKGKLFF. The DNA of the CDR3 is TGTGCCAGCAGTGTAGGAGGGGGCGCGAAGGGAAAACTGTTTTTT.